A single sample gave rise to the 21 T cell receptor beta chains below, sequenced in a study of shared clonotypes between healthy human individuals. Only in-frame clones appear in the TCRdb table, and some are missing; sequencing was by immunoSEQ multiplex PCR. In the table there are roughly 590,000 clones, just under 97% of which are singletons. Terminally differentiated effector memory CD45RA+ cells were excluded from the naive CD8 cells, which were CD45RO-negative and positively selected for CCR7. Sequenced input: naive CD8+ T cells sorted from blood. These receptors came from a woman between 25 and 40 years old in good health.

This CDR3 is CASSLKRRRVNTEAFF. The CDR3 DNA is TGTGCCAGCAGCCTCAAGAGAAGGAGGGTTAACACTGAAGCTTTCTTT. This chain joins TRBV7-9 and TRBJ1-1; unclear D gene. V gave up 5 bases and J gave up 2 bases, with 18 bases separating them. Per the germline V gene, CDR1 is SEHNR and CDR2 is FQNEAQ (reference sequence). CDR3 length: 16 residues.

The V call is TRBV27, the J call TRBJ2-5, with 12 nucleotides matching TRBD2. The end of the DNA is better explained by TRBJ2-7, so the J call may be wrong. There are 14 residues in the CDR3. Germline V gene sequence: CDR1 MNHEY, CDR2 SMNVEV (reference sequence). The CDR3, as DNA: TGTGCCGGGTGGCAAGGGACTAGCGGGCTCGAGCAGTACTTC. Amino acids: CAGWQGTSGLEQYF.

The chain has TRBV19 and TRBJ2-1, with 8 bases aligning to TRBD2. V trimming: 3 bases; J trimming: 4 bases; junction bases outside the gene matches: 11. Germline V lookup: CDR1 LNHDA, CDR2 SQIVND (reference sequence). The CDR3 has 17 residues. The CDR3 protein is CASSIRTSRILYNEQFF. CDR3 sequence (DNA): TGTGCCAGTAGTATCAGGACTAGCCGAATATTATACAATGAGCAGTTCTTC.

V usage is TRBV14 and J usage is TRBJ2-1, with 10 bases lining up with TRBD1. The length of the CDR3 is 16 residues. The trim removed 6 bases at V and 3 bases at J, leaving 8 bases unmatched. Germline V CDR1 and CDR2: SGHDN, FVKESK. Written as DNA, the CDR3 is TGTGCCAGCAGACCGGGACAGGGGTTACTCTACAATGAGCAGTTCTTC. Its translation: CASRPGQGLLYNEQFF.

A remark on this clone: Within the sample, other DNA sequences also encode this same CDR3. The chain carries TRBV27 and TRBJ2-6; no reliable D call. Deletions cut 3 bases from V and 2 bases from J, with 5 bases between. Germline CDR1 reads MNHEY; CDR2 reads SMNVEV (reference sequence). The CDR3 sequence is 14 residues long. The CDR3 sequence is CASSLETGANVLTF. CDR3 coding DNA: TGTGCCAGCAGTTTGGAAACTGGGGCCAACGTCCTGACTTTC.

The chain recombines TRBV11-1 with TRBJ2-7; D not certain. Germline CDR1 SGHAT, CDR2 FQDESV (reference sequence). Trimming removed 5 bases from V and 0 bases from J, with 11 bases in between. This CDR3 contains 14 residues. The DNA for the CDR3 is TGTGCCAGCAGCCAGGACGGATTCTCCTACGAGCAGTACTTC. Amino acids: CASSQDGFSYEQYF. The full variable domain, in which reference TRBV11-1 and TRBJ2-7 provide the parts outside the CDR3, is EAEVAQSPRYKITEKSQAVAFWCDPISGHATLYWYRQILGQGPELLVQFQDESVVDDSQLPKDRFSAERLKGVDSTLKIQPAELGDSAMYLCASSQDGFSYEQYFGPGTRLTVT.

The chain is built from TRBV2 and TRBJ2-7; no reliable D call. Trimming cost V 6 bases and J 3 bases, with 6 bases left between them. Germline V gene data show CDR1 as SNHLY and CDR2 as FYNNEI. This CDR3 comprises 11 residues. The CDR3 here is CASSPDYEQYF. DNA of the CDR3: TGTGCCAGCAGCCCTGACTACGAGCAGTACTTC.

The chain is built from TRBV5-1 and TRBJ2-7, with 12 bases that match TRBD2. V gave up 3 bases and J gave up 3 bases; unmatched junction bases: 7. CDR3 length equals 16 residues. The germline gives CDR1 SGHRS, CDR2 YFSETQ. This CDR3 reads CASSSPTSGSVYEQYF. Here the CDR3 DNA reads TGCGCCAGCAGCTCACCGACTAGCGGGAGTGTCTACGAGCAGTACTTC. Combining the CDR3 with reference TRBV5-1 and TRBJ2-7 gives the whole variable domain KAGVTQTPRYLIKTRGQQVTLSCSPISGHRSVSWYQQTPGQGLQFLFEYFSETQRNKGNFPGRFSGRQFSNSRSEMNVSTLELGDSALYLCASSSPTSGSVYEQYFGPGTRLTVT.

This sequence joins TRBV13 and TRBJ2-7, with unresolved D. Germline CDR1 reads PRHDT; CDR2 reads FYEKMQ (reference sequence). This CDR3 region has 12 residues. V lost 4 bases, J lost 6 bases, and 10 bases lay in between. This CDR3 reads CASSSEMGEQYF. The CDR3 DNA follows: TGTGCCAGCAGCTCGGAGATGGGCGAGCAGTACTTC.

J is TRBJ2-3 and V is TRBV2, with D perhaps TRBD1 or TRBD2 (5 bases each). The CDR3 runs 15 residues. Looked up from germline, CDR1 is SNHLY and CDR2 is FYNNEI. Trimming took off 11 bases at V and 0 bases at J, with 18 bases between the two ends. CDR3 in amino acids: CAAGLAESSTDTQYF. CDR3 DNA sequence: TGTGCCGCAGGGCTAGCTGAATCTAGCACAGATACGCAGTATTTT.

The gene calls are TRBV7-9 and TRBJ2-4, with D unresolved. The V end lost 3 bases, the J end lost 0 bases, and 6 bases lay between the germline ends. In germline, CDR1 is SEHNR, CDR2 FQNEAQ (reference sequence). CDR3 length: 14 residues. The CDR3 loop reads CASSFGLAKNIQYF. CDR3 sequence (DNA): TGTGCCAGCAGCTTTGGTCTAGCCAAAAACATTCAGTACTTC.

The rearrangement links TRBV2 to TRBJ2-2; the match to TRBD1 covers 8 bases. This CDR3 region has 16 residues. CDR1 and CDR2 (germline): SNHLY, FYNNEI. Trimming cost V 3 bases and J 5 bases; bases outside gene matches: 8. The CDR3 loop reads CASSDPPGGRTGELFF. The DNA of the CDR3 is TGTGCCAGCAGTGACCCCCCAGGGGGCAGGACCGGGGAGCTGTTTTTT.

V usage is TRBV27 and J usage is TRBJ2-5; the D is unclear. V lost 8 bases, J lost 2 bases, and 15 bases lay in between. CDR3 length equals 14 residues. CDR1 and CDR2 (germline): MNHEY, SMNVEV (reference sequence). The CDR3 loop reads CASGFGVPQETQYF. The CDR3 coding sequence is TGTGCCAGCGGGTTTGGGGTGCCACAAGAGACCCAGTACTTC.

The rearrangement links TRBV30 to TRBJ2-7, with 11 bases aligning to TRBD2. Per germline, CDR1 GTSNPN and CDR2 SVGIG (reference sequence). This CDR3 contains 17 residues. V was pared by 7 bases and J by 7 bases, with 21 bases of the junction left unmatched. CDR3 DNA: TGTGCCTCCCTCCCGGGCAGGGTAGCGGGAGGGACCGGGGAGCAGTACTTC. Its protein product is CASLPGRVAGGTGEQYF.

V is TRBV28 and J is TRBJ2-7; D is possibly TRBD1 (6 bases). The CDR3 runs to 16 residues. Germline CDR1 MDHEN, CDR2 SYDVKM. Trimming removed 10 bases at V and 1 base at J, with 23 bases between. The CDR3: CATEEGDIAISYEQYF. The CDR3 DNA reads TGTGCCACCGAAGAGGGGGATATAGCGATTTCCTACGAGCAGTACTTC. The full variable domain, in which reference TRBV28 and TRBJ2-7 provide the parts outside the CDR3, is DVKVTQSSRYLVKRTGEKVFLECVQDMDHENMFWYRQDPGLGLRLIYFSYDVKMKEKGDIPEGYSVSREKKERFSLILESASTNQTSMYLCATEEGDIAISYEQYFGPGTRLTVT.

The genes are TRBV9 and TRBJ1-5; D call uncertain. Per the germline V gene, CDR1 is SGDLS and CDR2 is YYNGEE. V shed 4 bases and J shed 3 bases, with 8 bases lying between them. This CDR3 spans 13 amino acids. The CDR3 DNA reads TGTGCCAGCAGCAGAGATAACAATCAGCCCCAGCATTTT. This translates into CASSRDNNQPQHF.

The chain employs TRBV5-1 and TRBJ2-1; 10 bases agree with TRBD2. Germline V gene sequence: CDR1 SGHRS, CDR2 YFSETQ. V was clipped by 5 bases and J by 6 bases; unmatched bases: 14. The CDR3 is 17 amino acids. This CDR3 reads CASSIPAGGPSFNEQFF. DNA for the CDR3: TGCGCCAGCAGTATTCCAGCGGGAGGGCCTAGCTTCAATGAGCAGTTCTTC.

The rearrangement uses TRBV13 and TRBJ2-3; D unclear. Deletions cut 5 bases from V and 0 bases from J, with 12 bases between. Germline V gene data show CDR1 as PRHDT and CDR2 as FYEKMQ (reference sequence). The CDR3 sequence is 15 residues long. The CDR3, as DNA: TGTGCCAGCAGCCCATGGGCTGCTAGCACAGATACGCAGTATTTT. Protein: CASSPWAASTDTQYF.

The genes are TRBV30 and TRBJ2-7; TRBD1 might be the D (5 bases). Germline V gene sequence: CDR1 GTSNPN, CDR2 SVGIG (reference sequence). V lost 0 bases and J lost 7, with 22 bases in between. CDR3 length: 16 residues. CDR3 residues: CAWSVLWAGKVGEQYF. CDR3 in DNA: TGTGCCTGGAGTGTTCTTTGGGCAGGGAAAGTTGGGGAGCAGTACTTC.

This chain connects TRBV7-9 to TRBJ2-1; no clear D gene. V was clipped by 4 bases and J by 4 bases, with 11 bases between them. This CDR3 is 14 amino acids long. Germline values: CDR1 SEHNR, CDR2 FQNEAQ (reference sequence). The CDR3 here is CASSWVQRYNEQFF. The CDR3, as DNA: TGTGCCAGCAGCTGGGTCCAAAGATACAATGAGCAGTTCTTC.

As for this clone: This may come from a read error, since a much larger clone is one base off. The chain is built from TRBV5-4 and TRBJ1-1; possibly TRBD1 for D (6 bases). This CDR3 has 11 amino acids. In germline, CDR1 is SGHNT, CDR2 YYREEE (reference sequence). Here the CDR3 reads CAGSVDSEAFF. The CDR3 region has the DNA TGTGCCGGCAGCGTGGACAGTGAAGCTTTCTTT. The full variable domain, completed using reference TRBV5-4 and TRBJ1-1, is ETGVTQSPTHLIKTRGQQVTLRCSSQSGHNTVSWYQQALGQGPQFIFQYYREEENGRGNFPPRFSGLQFPNYSSELNVNALELDDSALYLCAGSVDSEAFFGQGTRLTVV.